This T cell receptor (beta chain) was found in a study of blood T cell repertoires in COVID-19. The overall study: Some COVID-19 samples were acute and others convalescent; all came from the United States, Italy and Spain. PBMCs, B-cell-depleted T cells, or T cells were the source of the cDNA or gDNA that made up the material.

Authors' processing steps: Amplification from reference gene primers served as the basis for estimated nucleated cell counts. Here immunoSEQ multiplex PCR was the method, and the copy in TCRdb shows in-frame clones only, minus some. That table is the source of V, J and clone size, and D and trimming were worked out from the DNA. The sample consists of over 150,000 clones, about 88% of them appearing once. This sequence originates from a man aged 25-40 years with acute or convalescent COVID-19. The source material was peripheral blood.

DNA for the CDR3: TGTGCCAGCTCACCATTGTCTGCGTACGAGCAGTTCTTC. Translation gives CASSPLSAYEQFF. The chain has TRBV18 and TRBJ2-1; D call uncertain. CDR1 and CDR2 from the germline V gene are KGHSH and LQKENI. V lost 2 bases to trimming and J lost 10 bases, with 12 bases between them. The CDR3 covers 13 residues.